This record concerns one T cell receptor (beta chain) sequence. The assay was immunoSEQ multiplex PCR, and TCRdb's table has in-frame clones only and misses some. Of fewer than 35,000 clones in the sample, roughly four fifths are singletons; the top ten hold 10%. V dropped 5 bases and J dropped 8; count of bases not matched to a gene: 5. The germline V gene has CDR1 MNHEY and CDR2 SVGAGI. CDR3 length: 13 amino acids. This sample is drawn from a study of early stage breast cancer tumors. The source material was breast tumor tissue. The chain is built from TRBV6-5 and TRBJ1-1; TRBD1 matches 10 bases. This TCR was recovered from a person younger than 45 with breast cancer. The CDR3 nucleotides are TGTGCCAGCAGTGTTCCGGGACAGGGGGAAGCTTTCTTT. The encoded protein is CASSVPGQGEAFF.